The subject of this entry is one TCR beta chain. This specimen belongs to a study of blood T cell repertoires in COVID-19. Looking at the study overall: In each case, the material was cDNA or gDNA derived from T cells, B-cell-depleted T cells, or PBMCs.

Germline V gene data show CDR1 as MNHEY and CDR2 as SVGAGI. The V end was cut by 5 bases, the J end by 0 bases, with 5 bases between. The CDR3 runs to 12 residues. Authors' processing steps: Using reference gene primer amplification, nucleated cell counts were estimated. The table came from immunoSEQ multiplex PCR; TCRdb's copy has only in-frame clones and leaves some out. The V and J calls and clone size were taken over from that table, and D and trimming were inferred from the DNA. The sample carries 86,000 or so clones, 86% recorded once. The sequence was obtained from a man between 50 and 59 years old with active or convalescent COVID-19. V gene TRBV6-5 combines with J gene TRBJ2-7; D gene uncertain. The sample comprised peripheral blood. The chain's CDR3 is CASSLNSYEQYV. CDR3 nucleotide sequence: TGTGCCAGCAGTCTAAACTCCTACGAGCAGTACGTC.